This is a list of T cell receptor beta chains from one sample in a study of Ad26.COV2.S vaccination and SARS-CoV-2 variants. Only in-frame clones appear in the TCRdb table, and some are missing; sequencing was by immunoSEQ multiplex PCR. In the table there are 200,000 to 250,000 clones, approximately 87% of which are singletons. The sequences come from peripheral blood, collected in a trial of Ad26.COV2.S vaccine versus placebo. These receptors originate from a person between 18 and 59 years old who received the Ad26.COV2.S COVID-19 vaccine or a placebo. CDR3s include the opening cysteine and the closing phenylalanine or tryptophan. A D gene is named only where the DNA matches it firmly. A row's size may be missing; if present it is once, few, many or a size class.

j_gene | v_gene | abundance | d_gene | CDR3aa | CDR3nt
TRBJ2-4 | TRBV7-9 | - | TRBD2 | CASSFGLAGVGDIQYF | TGTGCCAGCAGCTTCGGACTAGCGGGGGTAGGGGACATTCAGTACTTC
TRBJ1-2 | TRBV7-2 | - | - | CASSLRVPDVNYGYTF | TGTGCCAGCAGCTTACGAGTACCCGACGTAAACTATGGCTACACCTTC
TRBJ1-5 | TRBV6-1 | - | - | CASSEKGELAQHF | TGTGCCAGCAGTGAAAAGGGGGAATTGGCCCAGCATTTT
TRBJ2-1 | TRBV28 | - | TRBD1 | CASSSRTGGDEQFF | TGTGCCAGCAGTTCCCGGACAGGGGGCGATGAGCAGTTCTTC
TRBJ2-7 | TRBV5-1 | - | - | CASSLEGPYYEQYF | TGCGCCAGCAGCTTGGAAGGTCCTTACTACGAGCAGTACTTC
TRBJ2-3 | TRBV10-3 | - | TRBD1 | CAISGDRGTDTQYF | TGTGCCATCAGTGGGGACAGGGGCACAGATACGCAGTATTTT
TRBJ1-1 | TRBV5-6 | - | - | CASSPKKSWVSEAFF | TGTGCCAGCAGCCCGAAAAAGTCTTGGGTATCTGAAGCTTTCTTT
TRBJ2-3 | TRBV7-9 | once | - | CASSPPVWDTQYF | TGTGCCAGCAGCCCCCCCGTGTGGGATACGCAGTATTTT
TRBJ1-1 | TRBV5-4 | - | - | CASRALIGAEAFF | TGTGCCAGCAGGGCTTTAATCGGGGCTGAAGCTTTCTTT
TRBJ1-1 | TRBV29-1 | - | - | CSVLAFEAFF | TGCAGCGTTCTAGCTTTTGAAGCTTTCTTT
TRBJ2-7 | TRBV28 | - | - | CASSSPPSGYYEQYF | TGTGCCAGCAGTTCCCCCCCATCGGGATACTACGAGCAGTACTTC
TRBJ1-2 | TRBV6-5 | - | TRBD1 | CASSSRTGGDGGYTF | TGTGCCAGCAGTTCCCGGACAGGGGGCGATGGTGGCTACACCTTC
TRBJ2-1 | TRBV7-6 | - | TRBD2 | CASSLATASGGDEQFF | TGTGCCAGCAGCTTAGCGACGGCTAGCGGGGGGGATGAGCAGTTCTTC
TRBJ2-3 | TRBV10-3 | once | TRBD2 | CAIRSSGGAEGPQYF | TGTGCCATCAGATCCTCGGGGGGGGCCGAAGGGCCGCAGTATTTT
TRBJ2-1 | TRBV6-5 | once | - | CASSSTRGNEQFF | TGTGCCAGCAGTAGCACCAGGGGTAATGAGCAGTTCTTC
TRBJ1-1 | TRBV28 | - | - | CASSEGGAFF | TGTGCCAGCAGTGAGGGGGGAGCTTTCTTT
TRBJ2-5 | TRBV3-1/TRBV3-2 | - | - | CASRQTTSGTQETQYF | TGTGCCAGCAGGCAAACTACGAGCGGAACCCAAGAGACCCAGTACTTC
TRBJ2-7 | TRBV3-1/TRBV3-2 | few | TRBD2 | CASSQGLADSYEQYF | TGTGCCAGCAGCCAAGGACTAGCCGATTCCTACGAGCAGTACTTC
TRBJ2-1 | TRBV30 | - | TRBD1 | CAWNPMAGGDEQFF | TGTGCCTGGAACCCCATGGCAGGGGGCGATGAGCAGTTCTTC
TRBJ2-7 | TRBV11-2 | - | TRBD1 | CASSLRDSTYEQYF | TGTGCCAGCAGCTTAAGGGACAGCACCTACGAGCAGTACTTC
TRBJ2-3 | TRBV7-9 | many | - | CAIIGSSSTDTQYF | TGTGCCATTATAGGGTCATCTAGCACAGATACGCAGTATTTT
TRBJ1-3 | TRBV5-1 | once | TRBD1 | CASSPGTGTGRTLGNTIYF | TGCGCCAGCAGCCCCGGGACTGGGACAGGTCGTACCCTGGGCAACACCATATATTTT
TRBJ2-5 | TRBV25-1 | - | - | CPSGQETQYF | TGTCCCTCGGGGCAAGAGACCCAGTACTTC
TRBJ2-2 | TRBV18 | - | - | CASSPLSPGTGNTGELFF | TGTGCCAGCTCACCCCTAAGTCCAGGGACGGGGAACACCGGGGAGCTGTTTTTT
TRBJ1-4 | TRBV2 | once | - | CASNGWRANEKLFF | TGTGCCAGCAACGGGTGGAGGGCTAATGAAAAACTGTTTTTT
TRBJ2-7 | TRBV28 | - | - | CASSRPQGIEQYF | TGTGCCAGCAGCCGACCCCAGGGTATCGAGCAGTACTTC
TRBJ2-5 | TRBV24-1 | - | TRBD1 | CATSDHGTGRETQYF | TGTGCCACCAGTGACCATGGGACAGGGCGAGAGACCCAGTACTTC
TRBJ2-3 | TRBV7-3 | - | - | CASSLISPLGTDTQYF | TGTGCCAGCAGCTTAATTTCCCCACTTGGCACAGATACGCAGTATTTT
TRBJ2-3 | TRBV7-8 | - | - | CASSPQADTQYF | TGTGCCAGCAGCCCCCAGGCAGATACGCAGTATTTT
TRBJ1-5 | TRBV29-1 | - | - | CSVASSGSGNQPQHF | TGCAGCGTTGCCTCTTCAGGTAGTGGGAATCAGCCCCAGCATTTT
TRBJ2-7 | TRBV11-2 | - | - | CASSLRGGYEQYF | TGTGCCAGCAGCTTAAGGGGGGGCTACGAGCAGTACTTC
TRBJ2-3 | TRBV11-2 | - | - | CASSRFERTDTQYF | TGTGCCAGCAGCCGTTTCGAAAGGACAGATACGCAGTATTTT
TRBJ2-1 | TRBV7-9 | - | - | CASSLYGSGNEQFF | TGTGCCAGCAGCTTATACGGGAGCGGAAATGAGCAGTTCTTC
TRBJ2-7 | TRBV28 | - | - | CASSLWGGTADSPAGVKDEQYF | TGTGCCAGCAGTTTATGGGGGGGGACAGCTGACTCCCCAGCGGGAGTGAAGGACGAGCAGTACTTC
TRBJ2-7 | TRBV7-9 | - | TRBD2 | CASSLTGTSGMYEQYF | TGTGCCAGCAGCTTAACCGGGACTAGCGGGATGTACGAGCAGTACTTC
TRBJ2-5 | TRBV5-4 | - | - | CASRLPSEETQYF | TGTGCCAGCAGGCTACCCTCAGAAGAGACCCAGTACTTC
TRBJ1-2 | TRBV6-5 | - | TRBD1 | CASSRLLGQGGGYTF | TGTGCCAGCAGTAGGCTCCTGGGACAGGGTGGCGGCTACACCTTC
TRBJ2-7 | TRBV11-2 | - | - | CASSLEPTLVSFYEQYF | TGTGCCAGCAGCTTAGAGCCGACACTAGTGAGTTTCTACGAGCAGTACTTC
TRBJ2-1 | TRBV4-3 | - | TRBD1 | CASSQGTGYNEQFF | TGCGCCAGCAGCCAAGGGACAGGGTACAATGAGCAGTTCTTC
TRBJ1-5 | TRBV28 | - | - | CASSRDRGEPQHF | TGTGCCAGCAGTCGCGACAGAGGGGAACCCCAGCATTTT
TRBJ2-1 | TRBV18 | - | TRBD2 | CASSRGTSDTRWTEQFF | TGTGCCAGCTCTCGCGGGACTAGCGATACCAGATGGACTGAGCAGTTCTTC
TRBJ1-5 | TRBV6-2/TRBV6-3 | few | - | CASSRDSDQPQHF | TGTGCCAGCAGCCGGGACTCCGATCAGCCCCAGCATTTT
TRBJ2-7 | TRBV10-3 | - | TRBD2 | CAIRAYSGAGSSYEQYF | TGTGCCATCAGGGCTTATAGCGGGGCCGGTAGCTCCTACGAGCAGTACTTC
TRBJ2-1 | TRBV19 | - | - | CASSRSSGPYNEQFF | TGTGCCAGTAGTAGGTCCAGCGGCCCCTACAATGAGCAGTTCTTC
TRBJ2-7 | TRBV9 | - | TRBD2 | CASSVEVTSGSHEQYF | TGTGCCAGCAGCGTAGAGGTGACTAGCGGGAGCCACGAGCAGTACTTC
TRBJ2-2 | TRBV6-5 | - | - | CASSFNTGELFF | TGTGCCAGCAGTTTTAACACCGGGGAGCTGTTTTTT
TRBJ2-7 | TRBV11-3 | - | - | CASSRGGYEQYF | TGTGCCAGCAGCCGAGGGGGCTACGAGCAGTACTTC
TRBJ2-7 | TRBV28 | - | - | CASSPVLGPSREQYF | TGTGCCAGCAGTCCCGTCTTGGGACCCTCCCGCGAGCAGTACTTC